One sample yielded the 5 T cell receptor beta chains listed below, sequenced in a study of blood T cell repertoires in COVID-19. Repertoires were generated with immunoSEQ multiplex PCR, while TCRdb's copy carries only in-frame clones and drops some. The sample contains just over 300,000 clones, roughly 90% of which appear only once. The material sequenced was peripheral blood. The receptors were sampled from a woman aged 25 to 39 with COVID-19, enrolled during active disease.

CDR3 DNA: TGCGCCAGCTCTAGGGCGGGGGACACCGGGGAGCTGTTTTTT. It translates to CASSRAGDTGELFF. The rearrangement joins TRBV5-1 to TRBJ2-2; 7 bases are shared with TRBD2. Trimming took 7 bases from V and 3 from J; bases not matched to a gene: 6. The CDR3 consists of 14 residues. The germline CDR1 and CDR2 sequences are SGHRS and YFSETQ.

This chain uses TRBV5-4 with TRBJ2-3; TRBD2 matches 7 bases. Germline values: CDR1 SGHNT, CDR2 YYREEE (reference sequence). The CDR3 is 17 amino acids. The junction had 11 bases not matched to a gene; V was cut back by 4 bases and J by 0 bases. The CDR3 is CASSPRGWGGSTDTQYF. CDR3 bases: TGTGCCAGCAGCCCAAGAGGATGGGGGGGAAGCACAGATACGCAGTATTTT. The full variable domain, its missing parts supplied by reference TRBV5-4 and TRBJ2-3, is ETGVTQSPTHLIKTRGQQVTLRCSSQSGHNTVSWYQQALGQGPQFIFQYYREEENGRGNFPPRFSGLQFPNYSSELNVNALELDDSALYLCASSPRGWGGSTDTQYFGPGTRLTVL.

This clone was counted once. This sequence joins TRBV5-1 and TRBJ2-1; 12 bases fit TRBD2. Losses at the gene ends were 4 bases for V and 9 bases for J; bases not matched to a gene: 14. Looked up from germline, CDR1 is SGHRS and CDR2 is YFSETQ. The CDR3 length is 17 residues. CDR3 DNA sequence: TGCGCCAGCAGCCACACTAGCGGGGGGCCCGGGGTCACTGAGCAGTTCTTC. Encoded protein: CASSHTSGGPGVTEQFF.

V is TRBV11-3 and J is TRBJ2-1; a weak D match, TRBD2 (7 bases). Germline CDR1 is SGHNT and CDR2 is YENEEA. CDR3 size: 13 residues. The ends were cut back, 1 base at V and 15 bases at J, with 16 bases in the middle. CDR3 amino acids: CASSLVRRGGVFF. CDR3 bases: TGTGCCAGCAGCTTAGTTCGGAGGGGGGGTGTGTTCTTC.

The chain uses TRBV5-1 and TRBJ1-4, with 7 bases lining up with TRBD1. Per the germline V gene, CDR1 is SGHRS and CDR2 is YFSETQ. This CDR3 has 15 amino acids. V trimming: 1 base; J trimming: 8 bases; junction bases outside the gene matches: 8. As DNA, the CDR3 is TGCGCCAGCAGCTTGCAGAGGGGGCGCGAGGAAAAACTGTTTTTT. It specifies CASSLQRGREEKLFF. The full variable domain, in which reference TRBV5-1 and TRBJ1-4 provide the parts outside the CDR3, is KAGVTQTPRYLIKTRGQQVTLSCSPISGHRSVSWYQQTPGQGLQFLFEYFSETQRNKGNFPGRFSGRQFSNSRSEMNVSTLELGDSALYLCASSLQRGREEKLFFGSGTQLSVL.